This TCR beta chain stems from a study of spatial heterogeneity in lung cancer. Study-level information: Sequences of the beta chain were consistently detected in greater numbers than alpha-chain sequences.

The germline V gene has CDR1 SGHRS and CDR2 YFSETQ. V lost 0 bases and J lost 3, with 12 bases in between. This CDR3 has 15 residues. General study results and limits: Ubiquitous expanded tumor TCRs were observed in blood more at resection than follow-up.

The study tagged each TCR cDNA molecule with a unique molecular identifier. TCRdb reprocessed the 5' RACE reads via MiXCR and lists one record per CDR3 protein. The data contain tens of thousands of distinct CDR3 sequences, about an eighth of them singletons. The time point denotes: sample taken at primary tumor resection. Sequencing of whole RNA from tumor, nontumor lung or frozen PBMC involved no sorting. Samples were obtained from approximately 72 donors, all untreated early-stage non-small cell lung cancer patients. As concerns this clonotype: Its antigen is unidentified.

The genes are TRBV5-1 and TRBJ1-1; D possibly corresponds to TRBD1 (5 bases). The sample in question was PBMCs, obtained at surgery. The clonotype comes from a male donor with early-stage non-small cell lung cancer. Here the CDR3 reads CASSLVSGAYTEAFF. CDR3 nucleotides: TGCGCCAGCAGCTTGGTCAGCGGGGCCTACACTGAAGCTTTCTTT.